This T cell receptor beta chain was sequenced in a study of CD8+ T cells in alopecia areata. General observations from the study: Higher clonality was seen in lesional scalp than in normal scalp, especially in alopecia totalis/universalis.

Sorted out of PBMCs were CD4+ T cells and CD8+ T cells. Of note for this clone: Its target is not known.

Between the trimmed V and J ends, which lost 0 bases and 3 bases, there was a span of 5 bases. The germline gives CDR1 SGHDT, CDR2 YYEEEE. This CDR3 comprises 13 residues. As the sequencing template, cDNA was produced by extracting RNA and reverse transcribing it. The protocol was immunoSEQ multiplex PCR, while the TCRdb copy is restricted to in-frame clones and leaves out a portion. This table holds over 85,000 clones, around 38% found once. Sequences were obtained from CD4+ T cells sorted from blood. This chain joins TRBV5-6 and TRBJ2-3; D gene unclear. The sequence was collected from a human donor with alopecia areata. The DNA for the CDR3 is TGTGCCAGCAGCTTGGTCGAGACAGATACGCAGTATTTT. This gives the protein CASSLVETDTQYF.